The rows below give T cell receptor beta chains drawn from one sample of a study of cytomegalovirus exposure and HLA in healthy donors. The table came from immunoSEQ multiplex PCR; TCRdb's copy has only in-frame clones and leaves some out. The data contain around 150,000 clones, roughly 80% of them singletons. The material sequenced was PBMCs. The receptors stem from a woman in her fifties or sixties in good health and CMV-seronegative. Both conserved end residues are part of each CDR3. The D gene is left open where the match is weak.

TRBJ2-7,TRBV2,TRBD1,CASSDPRDRGYEQYF,TGTGCCAGCAGCGACCCCCGGGACAGGGGTTACGAGCAGTACTTC
TRBJ1-1,TRBV10-3,-,CAISGSDLEAFF,TGTGCCATCAGTGGTAGCGACCTTGAAGCTTTCTTT
TRBJ1-2,TRBV15,-,CATSRGAGHYGYTF,TGTGCCACCAGCAGAGGTGCGGGCCACTATGGCTACACCTTC
TRBJ2-1,TRBV28,TRBD1,CASWTPGTAYNEQFF,TGTGCCAGCTGGACTCCCGGGACAGCCTACAATGAGCAGTTCTTC
TRBJ2-1,TRBV25-1,TRBD2,CASSLAGGAYNEQFF,TGTGCCAGCAGTCTAGCGGGAGGCGCCTACAATGAGCAGTTCTTC
TRBJ2-1,TRBV7-8,-,CASSPPLTGRNEQFF,TGTGCCAGCAGCCCACCCCTCACAGGGCGCAATGAGCAGTTCTTC
TRBJ2-3,TRBV19,TRBD1,CASNHDRASTDTQYF,TGTGCCAGTAACCACGACAGGGCTAGCACAGATACGCAGTATTTT
TRBJ2-5,TRBV28,-,CANQRQGAGTQYF,TGTGCCAACCAGAGACAGGGAGCGGGGACCCAGTACTTC
TRBJ2-2,TRBV21-1,-,CASSKSPPETDSTGELFF,TGTGCCAGCAGCAAATCCCCACCCGAGACAGACTCCACCGGGGAGCTGTTTTTT
TRBJ1-1,TRBV7-8,-,CASSPPTGTEAFF,TGTGCCAGCAGCCCCCCAACAGGGACGGAAGCTTTCTTT
TRBJ1-5,TRBV19,-,CASSRGGGGQPQHF,TGTGCCAGTAGTCGTGGTGGGGGGGGGCAGCCCCAGCATTTT
TRBJ1-4,TRBV5-4,TRBD1,CASSLLVGTGDEKLFF,TGTGCCAGCAGCTTACTAGTGGGGACAGGGGATGAAAAACTGTTTTTT
TRBJ1-4,TRBV18,-,CASSPQQGGATNEKLFF,TGTGCCAGCTCACCCCAACAGGGAGGGGCAACTAATGAAAAACTGTTTTTT
TRBJ1-1,TRBV9,-,CASSPTGEGGTEAFF,TGTGCCAGCAGTCCCACCGGAGAAGGAGGCACTGAAGCTTTCTTT
TRBJ2-3,TRBV5-4,TRBD1,CASSAGLGTGVDTQYF,TGTGCCAGCTCCGCAGGCCTCGGGACAGGGGTGGATACGCAGTATTTT
TRBJ1-2,TRBV4-3,-,CASSQEGEANYGYTF,TGCGCCAGCAGCCAAGAAGGGGAAGCTAACTATGGCTACACCTTC
TRBJ2-1,TRBV30,TRBD1,CAWRGGDRTNNEQFF,TGTGCCTGGAGGGGCGGGGACAGGACTAACAATGAGCAGTTCTTC
TRBJ2-7,TRBV27,-,CASSLRFLYEQYF,TGTGCCAGCAGTTTACGTTTCCTCTACGAGCAGTACTTC
TRBJ2-1,TRBV7-2,-,CASSFAATNYNEQFF,TGTGCCAGCAGCTTTGCGGCTACAAACTACAATGAGCAGTTCTTC
TRBJ2-7,TRBV7-9,-,CASTPLAGTYEQYF,TGTGCCAGCACCCCTTTGGCAGGTACCTACGAGCAGTACTTC
TRBJ1-6,TRBV19,-,CASSIGGQSPLHF,TGTGCCAGTAGTATTGGCGGGCAGTCACCCCTCCACTTT
TRBJ1-1,TRBV5-4,-,CASSLSTGNTEAFF,TGTGCCAGCAGCCTGAGTACAGGGAACACTGAAGCTTTCTTT
TRBJ1-6,TRBV2,TRBD1,CASIVTGAYNSPLHF,TGTGCCAGCATCGTGACAGGGGCCTATAATTCACCCCTCCACTTT
TRBJ2-2,TRBV19,TRBD1,CASSLTGDGELFF,TGTGCCAGTAGTTTAACAGGGGATGGGGAGCTGTTTTTT